Sequencing of this T cell receptor (beta chain) was carried out in a study of T cells in Graves' hyperthyroidism and ophthalmopathy (dated by TCRdb to the late 2010s). Describing the broader study: Peripheral blood samples were taken at the time of initial diagnosis, prior to any treatment. A discovery cohort of about a hundred patients, about 40 with Graves' ophthalmopathy and over 55 with stable Graves' hyperthyroidism, was used to find distinguishing TCR V-J signatures. The paper reports TCR Vbeta CDR3 sequencing of approximately 130 peripheral blood samples: some 41 ophthalmopathy, fewer than 80 hyperthyroidism and approximately 17 progressor patients. Following sampling, methimazole starting at 30 mg daily was given to hyperthyroidism patients, and high-dose intravenous methylprednisolone was given to ophthalmopathy patients. In several Graves' hyperthyroidism patients, the study also compared T-cell repertoires from thyroid tissue with T-cell repertoires from blood. An independent validation cohort of around 20 hyperthyroidism patients and 17 patients who later progressed to ophthalmopathy tested prospective prediction of ophthalmopathy. The 100 discovery patients were divided at random into training and test sets in a 7:3 ratio. Overall study outcomes, separate from this receptor: No statistical method was used to set the sample size in advance, and investigators knew the group allocation. Ophthalmopathy was separated from stable hyperthyroidism by a 13 V-J signature model, with 85% to 90% sensitivity and 81% to 83% specificity obtained in cross-validation and 80%/75% obtained in testing. Blood samples also contained most of the expanded thyroid clonotypes (frequency above 0.001), which suggests that blood repertoires may reflect thyroid immune responses. In validation, the model predicted progression to ophthalmopathy a median of about 5.9 months before onset, with roughly 70% sensitivity and more than 72% specificity.

The TCR beta CDR3 regions were amplified from RNA transcripts. For the first round of RT-PCR on the TCR CDR3, the HTBI primer set was used together with the Qiagen OneStep RT-PCR kit. Libraries were constructed in a second round of multiplex PCR, after which size selection and purification were carried out. Paired-end sequencing of the libraries was performed with 100 bp reads on an Illumina HiSeq2000. In the paper's pipeline: SOAPnuke was used to process the raw data, with reads discarded if the reads contained adapters or uncalled bases, had a mean Phred below 15, or lacked an exact constant-primer or identifier match. High-quality paired reads were merged with COPE v1.2.5, and unique nucleotide sequences were defined as clonotypes. Clonotypes were aligned to IMGT TRBV, TRBD and TRBJ reference segments using MiTCR v1.1. The analysis included only V-J combinations with a frequency above 0.0001, which together covered 99% to 99.2% of the repertoires. A TCS score was defined as the ratio between F50 (clonal expansion) and ExV (chaos), using BLOSUM62-based TCRdist between CDR3 peptides within each V-J. Welch's t-statistics and random forest reduced just over 500 V-J features to fewer than 15, which were used in a naive Bayes classifier (R e1071). The public reads were reprocessed in TCRdb via fastp at Q25 and MiXCR, keeping in-frame beta chains. Merged by CDR3 protein, the rows form single entries marked with the most common genes and DNA. Clone size and V and J calls follow TCRdb, not the original study. The sample records approximately 620,000 distinct CDR3 sequences, 11% to 15% of which are singletons. The ten largest clones capture almost 6% of the sample.

Hyperthyroidism patients were newly diagnosed, had a disease duration of under 2 months, and were aged 18 to 65 years. Exclusion was applied to patients with uncontrolled infections, other autoimmune diseases, pregnancy or lactation. Diagnoses relied on clinical symptoms, serum thyroxine and TRAb, thyroid ultrasound and orbital computed tomography. Blood from progressor patients was collected at the time of first diagnosis with hyperthyroidism, before any ophthalmopathy symptoms had appeared. Ficoll-Paque density gradient centrifugation was used to isolate PBMCs from around 9.1 ml of fresh peripheral blood. Progressor patients were initially diagnosed with Graves' hyperthyroidism and developed ophthalmopathy during follow-up. Total RNA was extracted using Trizol reagent, and RNA quality was assessed on an Agilent 2100 Bioanalyzer. The CDR1 and CDR2 encoded by the germline V gene (reference sequence) are LGHDT and YNNKEL. From the cysteine up to the phenylalanine, the CDR3 has a length of 15 residues. The read is trimmed to its CDR3 DNA, 45 bases read in frame from base 1. Between the V and J ends, shortened by 0 bases and 2 bases respectively, the junction contains 11 bases.

Note on this clonotype: This clone's antigen is unknown. Per-nucleotide qualities are absent, and no much larger clonotype sits a single base away.

The sequence was obtained from a woman in her twenties or thirties with Graves' hyperthyroidism that later progressed to Graves' ophthalmopathy. The chain employs TRBV3-1 and TRBJ2-7; the D gene is not confidently resolved. The sample consisted of blood. The sequenced DNA: TGTGCCAGCAGCCAAGACCCCCAGGACCCCTACGAGCAGTACTTC. The translation is CASSQDPQDPYEQYF.